This entry concerns a single T cell receptor beta chain. Its antigen remains unknown. Naive CD8 sequencing libraries were generated from roughly 20,000 to 1,000,000 sorted cells, with 10%, 30% or 50% RNA as input. One entry per CDR3 protein results from TCRdb running MiXCR on the PCR reads. Among hundreds of thousands of distinct CDR3 sequences listed, about 25% were seen once. V was clipped by 5 bases and J by 0 bases; unmatched bases: 8. The CDR3 runs 17 residues. Per germline, CDR1 MNHEY and CDR2 SMNVEV (reference sequence). The sample comes from a study of molecular identifiers for immune sequencing clone quantification. Study-level findings and limits: Spiked Jurkat TCR RNA equal to one cell could reportedly be picked out among one million naive cells. In naive cells, under 1% of molecules belonged to clones above 20 RNA copies, against over 99% in effector cells.

The source of this sequence is a human donor in good health. Some libraries in this study had Jurkat cell RNA spiked in. The V gene is TRBV27, the J gene TRBJ1-5; 9 bases align to TRBD1. Sequenced material: naive CD8+ T cells from blood, with Jurkat cell RNA spiked in. Subset denoted: FACS-sorted CD8+CD4-CCR7+CD45RA+ naive T cells. This CDR3 reads CASSPQGTGYSNQPQHF. The CDR3 DNA reads TGTGCCAGCAGTCCCCAGGGGACAGGGTATAGCAATCAGCCCCAGCATTTT.